A selection of T cell receptor beta chains follows, all from one sample in a study of blood T cell repertoires in COVID-19. The assay was immunoSEQ multiplex PCR, and TCRdb's table has in-frame clones only and misses some. The table lists over 300,000 clones, around 89% of them singletons, with around 7% in the top ten. The sequenced sample consisted of peripheral blood. The receptors shown here come from a man between 18 and 35 years old with active or convalescent COVID-19. CDR3s include the opening cysteine and the closing phenylalanine or tryptophan. The D gene is left open where the match is weak. Expanded clones are given a class, and other clones once, few, many or no size at all.

d_call j_call v_call clone_size cdr3_aa cdr3_nt
. TRBJ2-1 TRBV5-1 . CASSQDSSYNEQFF TGCGCCAGCAGCCAGGACAGCTCCTACAATGAGCAGTTCTTC
TRBD1 TRBJ2-7 TRBV25-1 . CASFFRQGEKGTYEQYF TGTGCCAGTTTCTTCCGACAGGGAGAGAAAGGGACCTACGAGCAGTACTTC
. TRBJ1-3 TRBV24-1 few CATSDFPDGLSGNTIYF TGTGCCACCAGTGATTTTCCCGACGGGTTGTCTGGAAACACCATATATTTT
TRBD2 TRBJ2-2 TRBV28 few CASRSVRDYLNTGELFF TGTGCCAGCAGGTCGGTCCGGGACTATCTAAACACCGGGGAGCTGTTTTTT
TRBD2 TRBJ2-3 TRBV20-1 few CSASSLAGSTDTQYF TGCAGTGCTAGTTCACTAGCGGGAAGCACAGATACGCAGTATTTT
. TRBJ2-7 TRBV27 . CASSFSGTYEQYF TGTGCCAGCAGTTTCTCGGGGACCTACGAGCAGTACTTC
TRBD1 TRBJ2-2 TRBV7-9 once CASSSQWRDRGISGELFF TGTGCCAGCAGCTCCCAATGGCGGGACAGGGGTATCTCCGGGGAGCTGTTTTTT
. TRBJ2-7 TRBV11-1 . CASSLYRTAGPYEQYF TGTGCCAGCAGCTTATATCGGACTGCTGGCCCCTACGAGCAGTACTTC
. TRBJ1-5 TRBV3-1/TRBV3-2 few CASSQSGYSNQPQHF TGTGCCAGCAGCCAATCGGGGTATAGCAATCAGCCCCAGCATTTT
TRBD1 TRBJ2-1 TRBV18 . CASSRETGSPYNEQFF TGTGCCAGCTCACGAGAGACAGGGTCTCCCTACAATGAGCAGTTCTTC
. TRBJ1-5 TRBV7-9 . CASSLNSGGQPQHF TGTGCCAGCAGCTTAAACAGCGGCGGGCAGCCCCAGCATTTT
TRBD2 TRBJ2-2 TRBV2 . CASIRTSGGLRTGELFF TGTGCCAGCATCCGGACTAGCGGGGGGCTACGGACCGGGGAGCTGTTTTTT
. TRBJ2-6 TRBV7-2 . CASRFSGANVLTF TGTGCCAGCAGATTCTCTGGGGCCAACGTGCTGACTTTC
. TRBJ1-1 TRBV4-3 . CASKRGIMNTEAFF TGCGCCAGCAAAAGGGGGATCATGAACACTGAAGCTTTCTTT
TRBD1 TRBJ1-1 TRBV28 . CASSFNGYNFRTGRYTEAFF TGTGCCAGCAGTTTCAACGGATATAATTTTCGGACAGGTAGATACACTGAAGCTTTCTTT
TRBD1 TRBJ1-2 TRBV5-1 few CASTPSQGEAGYTF TGCGCCAGCACCCCGTCGCAGGGGGAGGCTGGCTACACCTTC
. TRBJ1-1 TRBV28 . CASTQGQGRFSTEAFF TGTGCCAGCACCCAGGGGCAGGGAAGGTTTAGCACTGAAGCTTTCTTT
. TRBJ1-1 TRBV18 . CASSLFIGTEAFF TGTGCCAGCTCACTCTTTATCGGGACTGAAGCTTTCTTT
. TRBJ1-5 TRBV4-3 many CASSQDIGQGGQPQHF TGCGCCAGCAGCCAAGATATTGGGCAGGGAGGGCAGCCCCAGCATTTT
TRBD2 TRBJ2-3 TRBV2 . CASSLAVGTDTQYF TGTGCCAGCAGCCTAGCGGTTGGAACAGATACGCAGTATTTT
. TRBJ2-3 TRBV15 . CATSRDLTESTDTQYF TGTGCCACCAGCAGAGATCTCACAGAGTCCACAGATACGCAGTATTTT
TRBD1 TRBJ1-4 TRBV7-9 . CASSLGPTGTEKLFF TGTGCCAGCAGCTTAGGGCCGACAGGGACCGAAAAACTGTTTTTT
TRBD2 TRBJ2-1 TRBV24-1 . CATSEERGAWDEQFF TGTGCCACCAGTGAGGAGCGGGGGGCCTGGGATGAGCAGTTCTTC
. TRBJ1-2 TRBV9 . CASSSIRDPNYGYTF TGTGCCAGCAGTTCGATCCGGGATCCAAACTATGGCTACACCTTC
. TRBJ2-7 TRBV2 . CASTKGGGEAYEQYF TGTGCCAGCACCAAGGGAGGAGGGGAAGCCTACGAGCAGTACTTC
. TRBJ2-3 TRBV6-6 . CASTKSRETSTDTQYF TGTGCCAGCACTAAGAGTCGGGAAACTAGCACAGATACGCAGTATTTT